This is a list of T cell receptor beta chains from one sample in a study of T cell repertoires in cytomegalovirus infection. TCRdb reprocessed the reads via MiXCR and lists one record per CDR3 protein. The table includes about 230,000 distinct CDR3 sequences, approximately 24% detected once. Sequenced sample: CD8+ T cells from PBMCs. The receptors stem from a human donor in good health (CMV status not recorded). Some clones in this sample may be carry-over from other donors' samples. The CDR3 runs from the conserved cysteine through the conserved F or W. The D gene is left open where the match is weak. For some rows the clone size is stated as once, few or many, or as a class when expanded; others skip it.

j_call clone_size d_call v_call cdr3_nt cdr3_aa
TRBJ1-3 NA TRBD1 TRBV11-2 TGTGCCAGCAGCCGACAGGGCTCTGGAAACACCATATATTTT CASSRQGSGNTIYF
TRBJ2-5 many NA TRBV7-9 TGTGCCAGCAGCTTATCAGGGGCGGGAGAGACCCAGTACTTC CASSLSGAGETQYF
TRBJ1-4 NA NA TRBV7-2 TGTGCCAGCAGCTCCGTCGGGACTAATGAAAAACTGTTTTTT CASSSVGTNEKLFF
TRBJ1-1 many NA TRBV7-9 TGTGCCAGCAGCTACGCTGAAGCTTTCTTT CASSYAEAFF
TRBJ2-7 once NA TRBV2 TGTGCCAGCAGCGTCCCTACGGACGAGCAGTACTTC CASSVPTDEQYF
TRBJ2-2 many NA TRBV3-1 TGTGCCAGCAGCCAAGAGGCAGGGCCCAACACCGGGGAGCTGTTTTTT CASSQEAGPNTGELFF
TRBJ2-5 NA NA TRBV29-1 TGCAGCGTTGAAGGGTACAGATACCAAGAGACCCAGTACTTC CSVEGYRYQETQYF
TRBJ1-1 NA NA TRBV10-2 TGCGCCAGCAAACGGGGGGCTGAAGCTTTCTTT CASKRGAEAFF
TRBJ2-7 NA TRBD1 TRBV7-9 TGTGCCAGCAGCCAGACCGGGACAGGGATCTACGAGCAGTACTTC CASSQTGTGIYEQYF
TRBJ1-2 NA TRBD1 TRBV15 TGTGCCACCAGCAGAGATCTATCATCCAGGGGGCTTGGCTACACCTTC CATSRDLSSRGLGYTF
TRBJ2-2 once TRBD2 TRBV20-1 TGCAGTGCCTCGGCGGGGGTCTACGCCGGGGAGCTGTTTTTT CSASAGVYAGELFF
TRBJ2-2 NA NA TRBV20-1 TGCAGTGCTAGACCATCGAGGGGGGGAAACACCGGGGAGCTGTTTTTT CSARPSRGGNTGELFF
TRBJ1-3 NA NA TRBV28 TGTGCCAGCAGTTTACAAGAAATGGGAAACACCATATATTTT CASSLQEMGNTIYF
TRBJ1-1 NA NA TRBV29-1 TGCAGCGTTGAAGTAACAGGGAACCTTAACACTGAAGCTTTCTTT CSVEVTGNLNTEAFF
TRBJ2-7 few NA TRBV19 TGTGCCAGTAGTATGTCTCTTTTACGGGAGCAGTACTTC CASSMSLLREQYF
TRBJ1-2 NA NA TRBV28 TGTGCCAGCAGTTTGTCGGCGGACCGTAATTTCTATGGCTACACCTTC CASSLSADRNFYGYTF
TRBJ1-5 many NA TRBV4-1 TGCGCCAGCAGCAACTCGGGGGGCAATCAGCCCCAGCATTTT CASSNSGGNQPQHF
TRBJ1-1 NA NA TRBV28 TGTGGCACACAGCAGAACACTGAAGCTTTCTTT CGTQQNTEAFF
TRBJ2-5 few NA TRBV10-3 TGTGCCATCAGTGAGTCCATTAGTTCACAAGAGACCCAGTACTTC CAISESISSQETQYF
TRBJ2-3 many NA TRBV3-1 TGTGCCACCGATCCGACCGGGGCGGGTGAGAGGTATTTT CATDPTGAGERYF
TRBJ2-3 NA TRBD2 TRBV6-5 TGTGCCAGCAGCCGACTAGCGTCGAGCACAGATACGCAGTATTTT CASSRLASSTDTQYF
TRBJ1-1 many NA TRBV7-9 TGTGCCAGCAGCGCAAGGACCCTGAACACTGAAGCTTTCTTT CASSARTLNTEAFF